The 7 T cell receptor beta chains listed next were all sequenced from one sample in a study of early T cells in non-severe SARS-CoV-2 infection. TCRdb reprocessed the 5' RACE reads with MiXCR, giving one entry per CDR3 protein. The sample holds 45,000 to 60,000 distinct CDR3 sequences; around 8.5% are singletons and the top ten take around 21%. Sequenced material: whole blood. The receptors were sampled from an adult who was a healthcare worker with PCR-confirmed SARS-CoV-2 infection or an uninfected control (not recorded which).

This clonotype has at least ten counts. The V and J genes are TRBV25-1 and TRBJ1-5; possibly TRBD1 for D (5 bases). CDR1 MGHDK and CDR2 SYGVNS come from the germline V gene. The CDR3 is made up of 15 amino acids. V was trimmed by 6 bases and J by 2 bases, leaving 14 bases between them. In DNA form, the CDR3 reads TGTGCCAGCAGCCCCGGGACCCGAGGCAATCAGCCCCAGCATTTT. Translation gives CASSPGTRGNQPQHF.

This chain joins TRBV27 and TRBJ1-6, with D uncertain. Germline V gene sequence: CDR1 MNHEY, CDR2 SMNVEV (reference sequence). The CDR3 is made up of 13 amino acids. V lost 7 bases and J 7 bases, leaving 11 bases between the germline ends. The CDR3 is CASTNSGNSPLHF. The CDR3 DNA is TGTGCCAGCACGAACTCTGGGAATTCACCCCTCCACTTT.

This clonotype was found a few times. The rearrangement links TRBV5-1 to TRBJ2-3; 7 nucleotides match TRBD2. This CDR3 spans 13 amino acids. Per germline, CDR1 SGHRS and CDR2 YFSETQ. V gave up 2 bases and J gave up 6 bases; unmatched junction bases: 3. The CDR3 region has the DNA TGCGCCAGCAGCTTTGGGGAGGGGGATACGCAGTATTTT. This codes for CASSFGEGDTQYF.

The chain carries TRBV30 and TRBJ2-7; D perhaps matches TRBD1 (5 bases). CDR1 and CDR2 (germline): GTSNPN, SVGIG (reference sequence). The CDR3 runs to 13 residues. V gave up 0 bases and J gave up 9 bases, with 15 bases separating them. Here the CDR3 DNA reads TGTGCCTGGAGTGTAGGTCCTCATCAGGGGCAGTACTTC. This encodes CAWSVGPHQGQYF. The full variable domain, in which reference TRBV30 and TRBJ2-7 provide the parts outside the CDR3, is SQTIHQWPATLVQPVGSPLSLECTVEGTSNPNLYWYRQAAGRGLQLLFYSVGIGQISSEVPQNLSASRPQDRQFILSSKKLLLSDSGFYLCAWSVGPHQGQYFGPGTRLTVT.

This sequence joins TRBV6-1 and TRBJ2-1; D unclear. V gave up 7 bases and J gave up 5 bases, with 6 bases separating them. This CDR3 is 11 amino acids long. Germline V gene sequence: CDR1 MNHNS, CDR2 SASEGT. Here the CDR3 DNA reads TGTGCCAGCACAGAGCACAATGAGCAGTTCTTC. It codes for CASTEHNEQFF.

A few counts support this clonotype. CDR3 nucleotides: TGTGCCAGCAGCGTAGAATTCCAGGGAGGGACCCAGTACTTC. Translation: CASSVEFQGGTQYF. J is TRBJ2-5 and V is TRBV9; D is perhaps TRBD2 (6 bases). The germline V gene has CDR1 SGDLS and CDR2 YYNGEE. The CDR3 runs to 14 residues. V was clipped by 0 bases and J by 7 bases, with 13 bases between them.

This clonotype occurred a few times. In DNA form, the CDR3 reads TGTGCCATCAGTCGGGCCTCGTTAAGGGGCTATGGCTACACCTTC. This gives the protein CAISRASLRGYGYTF. The chain carries TRBV10-3 and TRBJ1-2; D is possibly TRBD1 (5 bases). The V and J ends lost 5 bases and 4 bases respectively, with 17 bases between them. The CDR3 spans 15 residues. CDR1 and CDR2 from the germline V gene are ENHRY and SYGVKD.